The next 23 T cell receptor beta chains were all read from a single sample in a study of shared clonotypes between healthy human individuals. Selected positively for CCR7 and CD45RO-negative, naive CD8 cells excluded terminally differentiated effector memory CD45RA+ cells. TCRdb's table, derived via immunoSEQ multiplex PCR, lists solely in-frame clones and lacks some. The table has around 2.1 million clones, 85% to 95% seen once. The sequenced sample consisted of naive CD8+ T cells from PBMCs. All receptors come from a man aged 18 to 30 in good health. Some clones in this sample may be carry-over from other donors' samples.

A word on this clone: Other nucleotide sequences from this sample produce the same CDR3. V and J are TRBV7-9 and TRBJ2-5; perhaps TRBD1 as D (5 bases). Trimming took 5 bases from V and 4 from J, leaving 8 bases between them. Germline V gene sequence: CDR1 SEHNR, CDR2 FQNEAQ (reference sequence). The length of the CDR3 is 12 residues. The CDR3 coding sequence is TGTGCCAGCAGCCCAGACAGAGAGACCCAGTACTTC. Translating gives CASSPDRETQYF.

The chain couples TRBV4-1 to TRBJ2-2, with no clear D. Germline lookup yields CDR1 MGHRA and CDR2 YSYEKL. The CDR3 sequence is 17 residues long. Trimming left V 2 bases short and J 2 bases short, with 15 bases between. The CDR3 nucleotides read TGCGCCAGCAGCCAATTCCCCCCCGAACAAAACACCGGGGAGCTGTTTTTT. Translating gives CASSQFPPEQNTGELFF.

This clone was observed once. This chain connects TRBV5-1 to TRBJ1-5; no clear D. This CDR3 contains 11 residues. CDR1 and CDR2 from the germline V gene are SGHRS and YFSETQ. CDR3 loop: CAKKSPQPQHF. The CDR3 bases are TGCGCGAAGAAGAGCCCCCAGCCCCAGCATTTT.

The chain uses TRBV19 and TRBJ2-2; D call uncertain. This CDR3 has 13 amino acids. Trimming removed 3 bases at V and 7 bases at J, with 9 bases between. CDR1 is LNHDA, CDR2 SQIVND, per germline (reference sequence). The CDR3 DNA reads TGTGCCAGTAGTATGTATTTAGGCGGGGAGCTGTTTTTT. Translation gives CASSMYLGGELFF.

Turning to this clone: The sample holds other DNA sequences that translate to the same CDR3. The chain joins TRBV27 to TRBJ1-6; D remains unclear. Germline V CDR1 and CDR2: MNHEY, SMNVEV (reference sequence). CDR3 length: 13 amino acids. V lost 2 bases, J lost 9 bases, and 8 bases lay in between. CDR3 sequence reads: CASSLAPVSPLHF. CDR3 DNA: TGTGCCAGCAGTTTAGCTCCCGTTTCACCCCTCCACTTT.

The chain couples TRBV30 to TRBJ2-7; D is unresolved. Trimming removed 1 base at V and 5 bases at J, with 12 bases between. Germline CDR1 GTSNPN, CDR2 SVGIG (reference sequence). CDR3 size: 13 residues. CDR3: CAWSADPPNEQYF. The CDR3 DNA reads TGTGCCTGGAGTGCGGACCCGCCCAACGAGCAGTACTTC. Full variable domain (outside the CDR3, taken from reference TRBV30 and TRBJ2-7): SQTIHQWPATLVQPVGSPLSLECTVEGTSNPNLYWYRQAAGRGLQLLFYSVGIGQISSEVPQNLSASRPQDRQFILSSKKLLLSDSGFYLCAWSADPPNEQYFGPGTRLTVT.

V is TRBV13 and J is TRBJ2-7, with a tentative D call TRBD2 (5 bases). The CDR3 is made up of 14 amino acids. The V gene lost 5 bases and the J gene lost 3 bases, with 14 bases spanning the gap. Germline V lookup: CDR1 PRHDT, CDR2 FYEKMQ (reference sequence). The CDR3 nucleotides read TGTGCCAGCAGCACGAGCGGAAATCTCTACGAGCAGTACTTC. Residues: CASSTSGNLYEQYF.

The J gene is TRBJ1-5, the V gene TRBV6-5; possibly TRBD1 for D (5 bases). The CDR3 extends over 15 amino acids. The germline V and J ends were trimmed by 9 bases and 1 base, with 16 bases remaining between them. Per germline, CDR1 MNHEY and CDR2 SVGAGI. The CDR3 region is CASSVVRASNQPQHF. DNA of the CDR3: TGTGCCAGTTCGGTCGTCAGGGCGAGCAATCAGCCCCAGCATTTT.

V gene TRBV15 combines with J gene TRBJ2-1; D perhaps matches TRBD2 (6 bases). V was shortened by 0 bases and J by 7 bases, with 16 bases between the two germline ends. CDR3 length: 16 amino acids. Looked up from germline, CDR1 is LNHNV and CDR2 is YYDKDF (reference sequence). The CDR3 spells CATSRDHGGDTNEQFF. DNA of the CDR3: TGTGCCACCAGCAGAGATCACGGGGGTGACACGAATGAGCAGTTCTTC.

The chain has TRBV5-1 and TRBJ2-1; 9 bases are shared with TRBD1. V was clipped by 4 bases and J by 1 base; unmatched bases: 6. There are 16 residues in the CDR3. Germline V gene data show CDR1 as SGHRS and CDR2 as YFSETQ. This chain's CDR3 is CASSSGQGMSYNEQFF. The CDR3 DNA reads TGCGCCAGCAGCAGCGGACAGGGGATGTCCTACAATGAGCAGTTCTTC.

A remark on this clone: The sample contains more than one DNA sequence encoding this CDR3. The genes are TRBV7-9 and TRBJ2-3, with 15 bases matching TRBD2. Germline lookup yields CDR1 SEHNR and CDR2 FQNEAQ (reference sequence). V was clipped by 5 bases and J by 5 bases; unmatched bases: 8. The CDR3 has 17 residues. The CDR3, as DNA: TGTGCCAGCAGCCCTAGGACTAGCGGGAGGGCTGGAGATACGCAGTATTTT. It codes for CASSPRTSGRAGDTQYF.

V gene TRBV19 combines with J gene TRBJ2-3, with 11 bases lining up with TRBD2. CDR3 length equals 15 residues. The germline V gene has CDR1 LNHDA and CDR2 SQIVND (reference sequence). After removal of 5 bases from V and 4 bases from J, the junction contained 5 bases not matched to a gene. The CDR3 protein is CASSRLAGHPDTQYF. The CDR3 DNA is TGTGCCAGTAGTCGACTAGCGGGACATCCAGATACGCAGTATTTT. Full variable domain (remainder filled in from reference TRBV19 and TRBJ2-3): DGGITQSPKYLFRKEGQNVTLSCEQNLNHDAMYWYRQDPGQGLRLIYYSQIVNDFQKGDIAEGYSVSREKKESFPLTVTSAQKNPTAFYLCASSRLAGHPDTQYFGPGTRLTVL.

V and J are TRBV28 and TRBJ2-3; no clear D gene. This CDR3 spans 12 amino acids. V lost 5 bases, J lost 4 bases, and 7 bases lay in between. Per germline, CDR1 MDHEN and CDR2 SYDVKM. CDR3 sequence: CASSIEPDTQYF. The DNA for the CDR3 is TGTGCCAGCAGTATTGAACCAGATACGCAGTATTTT.

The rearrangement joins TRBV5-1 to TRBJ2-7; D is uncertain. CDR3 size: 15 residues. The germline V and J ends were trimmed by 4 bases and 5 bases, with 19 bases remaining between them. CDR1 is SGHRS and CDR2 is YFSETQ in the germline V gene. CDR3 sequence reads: CASSALGLVPDEQYF. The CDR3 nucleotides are TGCGCCAGCAGCGCCCTCGGTTTGGTTCCGGACGAGCAGTACTTC.

The CDR3 spells CASSLKREMYEQYF. CDR3 sequence (DNA): TGTGCCAGCAGTTTAAAGCGGGAGATGTACGAGCAGTACTTC. V is TRBV6-5 and J is TRBJ2-7, with 8 bases aligning to TRBD2. The CDR3 has 14 amino acids. Germline-derived CDR1 and CDR2 are MNHEY and SVGAGI. The V gene end was trimmed by 4 bases and the J gene end by 4 bases; junction bases not matched to a gene: 6.

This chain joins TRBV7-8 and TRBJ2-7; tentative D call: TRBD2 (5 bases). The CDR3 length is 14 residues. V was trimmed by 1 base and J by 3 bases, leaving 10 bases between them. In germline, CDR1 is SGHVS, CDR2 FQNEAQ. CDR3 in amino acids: CASSLVGSGYEQYF. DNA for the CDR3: TGTGCCAGCAGCTTAGTCGGAAGCGGCTACGAGCAGTACTTC.

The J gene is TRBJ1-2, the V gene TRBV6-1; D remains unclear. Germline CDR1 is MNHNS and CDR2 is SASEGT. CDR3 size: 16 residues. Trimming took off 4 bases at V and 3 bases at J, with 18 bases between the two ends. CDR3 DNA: TGTGCCAGCAGTGCCTACGCCGGCCCTCCGGACTATGGCTACACCTTC. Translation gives CASSAYAGPPDYGYTF.

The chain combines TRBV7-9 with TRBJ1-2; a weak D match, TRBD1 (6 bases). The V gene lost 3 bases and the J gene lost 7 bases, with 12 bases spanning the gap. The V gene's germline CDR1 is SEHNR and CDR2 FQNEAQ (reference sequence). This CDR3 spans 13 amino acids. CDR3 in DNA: TGTGCCAGCAGCTTCGGCAGGGGAAGTGGCTACACCTTC. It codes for CASSFGRGSGYTF.

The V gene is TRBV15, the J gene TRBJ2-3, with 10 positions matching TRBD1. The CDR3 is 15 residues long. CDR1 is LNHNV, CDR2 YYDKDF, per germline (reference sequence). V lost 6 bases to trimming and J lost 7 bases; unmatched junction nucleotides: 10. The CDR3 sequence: CATSPDRGTFHTQYF. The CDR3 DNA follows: TGTGCCACCAGTCCGGACAGGGGGACATTCCATACGCAGTATTTT.

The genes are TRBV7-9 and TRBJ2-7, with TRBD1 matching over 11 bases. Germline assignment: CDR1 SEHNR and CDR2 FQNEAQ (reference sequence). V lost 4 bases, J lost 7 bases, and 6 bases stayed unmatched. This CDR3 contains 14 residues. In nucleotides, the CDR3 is TGTGCCAGCAGCTCGGGACAGGGGGATTTGGAGCAGTACTTC. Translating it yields CASSSGQGDLEQYF.

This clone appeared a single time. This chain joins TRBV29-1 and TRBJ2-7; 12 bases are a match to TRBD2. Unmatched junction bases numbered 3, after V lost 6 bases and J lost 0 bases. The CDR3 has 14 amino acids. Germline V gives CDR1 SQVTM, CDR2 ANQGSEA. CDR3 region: CSVGLAGTSYEQYF. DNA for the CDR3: TGCAGCGTCGGACTAGCGGGAACCTCCTACGAGCAGTACTTC.

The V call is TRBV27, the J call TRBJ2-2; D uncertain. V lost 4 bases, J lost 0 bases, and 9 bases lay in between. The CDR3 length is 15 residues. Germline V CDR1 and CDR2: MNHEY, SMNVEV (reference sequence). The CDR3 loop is CASSYLDPNTGELFF. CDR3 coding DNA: TGTGCCAGCAGTTATCTCGATCCGAACACCGGGGAGCTGTTTTTT.

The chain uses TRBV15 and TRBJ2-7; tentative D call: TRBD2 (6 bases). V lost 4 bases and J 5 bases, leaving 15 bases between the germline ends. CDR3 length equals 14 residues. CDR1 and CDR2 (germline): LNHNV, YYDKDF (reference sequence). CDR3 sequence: CATSMGTPRDEQYF. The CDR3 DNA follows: TGTGCCACCAGCATGGGGACTCCCCGGGACGAGCAGTACTTC.